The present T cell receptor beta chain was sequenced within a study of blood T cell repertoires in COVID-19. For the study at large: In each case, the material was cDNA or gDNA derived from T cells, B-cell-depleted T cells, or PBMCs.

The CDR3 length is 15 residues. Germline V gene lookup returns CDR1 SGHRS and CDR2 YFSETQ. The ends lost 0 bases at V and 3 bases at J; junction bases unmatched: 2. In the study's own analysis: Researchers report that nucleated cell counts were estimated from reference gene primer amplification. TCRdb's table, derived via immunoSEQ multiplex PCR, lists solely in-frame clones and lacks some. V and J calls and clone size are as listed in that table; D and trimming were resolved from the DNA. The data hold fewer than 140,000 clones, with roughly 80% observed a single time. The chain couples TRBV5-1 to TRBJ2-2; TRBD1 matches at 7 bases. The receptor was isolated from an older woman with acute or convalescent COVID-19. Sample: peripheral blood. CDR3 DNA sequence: TGCGCCAGCAGCTTGGACAGGGGTGACACCGGGGAGCTGTTTTTT. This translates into CASSLDRGDTGELFF. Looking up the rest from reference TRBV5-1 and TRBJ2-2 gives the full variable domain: KAGVTQTPRYLIKTRGQQVTLSCSPISGHRSVSWYQQTPGQGLQFLFEYFSETQRNKGNFPGRFSGRQFSNSRSEMNVSTLELGDSALYLCASSLDRGDTGELFFGEGSRLTVL.